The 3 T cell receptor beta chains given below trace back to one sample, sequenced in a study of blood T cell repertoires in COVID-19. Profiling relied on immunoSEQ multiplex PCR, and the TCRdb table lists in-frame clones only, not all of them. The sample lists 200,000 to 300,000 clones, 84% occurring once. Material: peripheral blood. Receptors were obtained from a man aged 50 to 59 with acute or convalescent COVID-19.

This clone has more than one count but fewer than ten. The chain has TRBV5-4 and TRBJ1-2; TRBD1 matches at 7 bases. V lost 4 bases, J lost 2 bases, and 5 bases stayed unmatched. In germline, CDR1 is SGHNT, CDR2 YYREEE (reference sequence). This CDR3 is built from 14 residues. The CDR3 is CASSPQGRNYGYTF. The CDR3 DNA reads TGTGCCAGCAGCCCACAGGGGCGGAACTATGGCTACACCTTC.

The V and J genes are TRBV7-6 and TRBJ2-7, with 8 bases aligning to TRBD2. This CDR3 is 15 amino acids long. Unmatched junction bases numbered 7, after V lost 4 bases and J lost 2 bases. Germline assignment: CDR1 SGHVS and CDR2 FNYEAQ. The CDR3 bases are TGTGCCAGCAGCTCGTTCAGCGGGGGTCCCTACGAGCAGTACTTC. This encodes CASSSFSGGPYEQYF.

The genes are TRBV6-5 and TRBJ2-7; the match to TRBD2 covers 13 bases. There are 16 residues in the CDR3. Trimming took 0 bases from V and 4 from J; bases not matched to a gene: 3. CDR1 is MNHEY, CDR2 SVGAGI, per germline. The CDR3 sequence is CASSYSRLAGGYEQYF. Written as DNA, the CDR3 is TGTGCCAGCAGTTACTCGCGACTAGCGGGGGGATACGAGCAGTACTTC.